The 8 T cell receptor beta chains given below trace back to one sample, sequenced in a study of vaccination and CD4 T cells after COVID-19. With the Oncomine TCR Beta short-read assay, DNA from cultured CD4+ T cells was sequenced. MiXCR, run by TCRdb on the PCR reads, gives a single entry per CDR3 protein. Among about 10,000 distinct CDR3 sequences listed, about 50% were seen once. Treatment reported: approximately 10-day PBMC culture with coronavirus spike peptide pools or control peptides (ViraFEST assay). These receptors have no identified antigens. The sample was CD4+ T cells from blood, cultured in vitro. The source of these receptors is a human donor who had recovered from COVID-19.

This clonotype was seen a handful of times. The V gene is TRBV20-1, the J gene TRBJ2-2; D gene unclear. Trimming removed 1 base from V and 5 bases from J, with 2 bases in between. The length of the CDR3 is 11 residues. CDR1 is DFQATT and CDR2 is SNEGSKA in the germline V gene (reference sequence). The CDR3 loop reads CSARATGELFF. In DNA form, the CDR3 reads TGCAGTGCTAGAGCGACCGGGGAGCTGTTTTTT.

The chain employs TRBV18 and TRBJ1-1; 9 bases align to TRBD1. The V gene end was trimmed by 6 bases and the J gene end by 1 base; junction bases not matched to a gene: 9. The CDR3 runs to 16 residues. Germline CDR1 is KGHSH and CDR2 is LQKENI. CDR3 DNA: TGTGCCAGCTCTGCACAGGGGGCTTTTCGGAACACTGAAGCTTTCTTT. It specifies CASSAQGAFRNTEAFF.

The genes are TRBV12-3 or TRBV12-4 and TRBJ1-6; weak D call: TRBD1 (5 bases). Trimming removed 8 bases at V and 6 bases at J, with 17 bases between. The length of the CDR3 is 15 residues. CDR3 region: CASRQGGTINSPLHF. Here the CDR3 DNA reads TGTGCCAGCCGCCAAGGAGGGACCATTAATTCACCCCTCCACTTT.

This clonotype was seen more than once but under ten times. This chain uses TRBV12-3 or TRBV12-4 with TRBJ1-3; D is unclear. V dropped 1 base and J dropped 0 bases, with 13 bases sitting between them. This CDR3 spans 17 amino acids. DNA for the CDR3: TGTGCCAGCAGTTTAGGCCCGCGACCGAGCTCTGGAAACACCATATATTTT. Translated: CASSLGPRPSSGNTIYF.

The chain carries TRBV6-2 or TRBV6-3 and TRBJ1-1; D is perhaps TRBD1 (6 bases). Trimming cost V 2 bases and J 0 bases, with 13 bases left between them. The CDR3 is 16 residues long. Germline loops: CDR1 MNHEY, CDR2 SVGEGT. The CDR3 region has the DNA TGTGCCAGCAGTTACAACCCCGGGGGCCTGAACACTGAAGCTTTCTTT. Translation gives CASSYNPGGLNTEAFF.

V is TRBV6-5 and J is TRBJ2-5; the match to TRBD2 covers 15 bases. The CDR3 consists of 20 residues. Germline assignment: CDR1 MNHEY and CDR2 SVGAGI. V lost 4 bases and J lost 4; bases outside the gene matches: 16. The CDR3: CASSSSRGLAGGPGRETQYF. In DNA form, the CDR3 reads TGTGCCAGCAGTTCCTCAAGGGGACTAGCGGGGGGCCCGGGGCGAGAGACCCAGTACTTC.

This clonotype was counted between two and nine times. The chain employs TRBV20-1 and TRBJ1-1, with D unclear. Per the germline V gene, CDR1 is DFQATT and CDR2 is SNEGSKA (reference sequence). Trimming took off 4 bases at V and 1 base at J, with 13 bases between the two ends. This CDR3 is built from 14 residues. DNA of the CDR3: TGCAGTGCTAAACGGAGGGCAACGAACACTGAAGCTTTCTTT. This gives the protein CSAKRRATNTEAFF.

The rearrangement uses TRBV19 and TRBJ1-5; 9 bases match TRBD1. There are 14 residues in the CDR3. Germline V gene sequence: CDR1 LNHDA, CDR2 SQIVND (reference sequence). V dropped 7 bases and J dropped 6; count of bases not matched to a gene: 7. In DNA form, the CDR3 reads TGTGCCAGTACGGAGACAGGGGGGATTCAGCCCCAGCATTTT. Translation gives CASTETGGIQPQHF.